The 14 T cell receptor beta chains below all came from one sample that was sequenced in a study of blood T cell repertoires in COVID-19. TCRdb's table, derived via immunoSEQ multiplex PCR, lists solely in-frame clones and lacks some. The data contain about 140,000 clones, 82% of them singletons. Sequencing was carried out using peripheral blood. All receptors come from a woman aged 80 or over with acute or convalescent COVID-19.

V and J are TRBV7-2 and TRBJ2-7; 7 bases map to TRBD2. The CDR3 has 15 residues. CDR1 is SGHTA and CDR2 is FQGNSA in the germline V gene. V shed 5 bases and J 4 bases; nucleotides not matched to a gene: 11. CDR3 in DNA: TGTGCCAGCAGCCCCCGGGGTGTGGGAGGGTACGAGCAGTACTTC. Residues: CASSPRGVGGYEQYF.

CDR3: CASRSGPSSTDTQYF. CDR3 in DNA: TGTGCCAGCAGGTCAGGCCCCAGTAGCACAGATACGCAGTATTTT. This chain links TRBV27 with TRBJ2-3; unclear D gene. The germline V gene encodes CDR1 MNHEY and CDR2 SMNVEV (reference sequence). Between the trimmed V and J ends, which lost 6 bases and 0 bases, there was a span of 13 bases. This CDR3 region has 15 residues.

This sequence joins TRBV19 and TRBJ2-5, with D perhaps matching TRBD1 (6 bases). V was pared by 4 bases and J by 4 bases, with 10 bases between. This CDR3 has 13 amino acids. In germline, CDR1 is LNHDA, CDR2 SQIVND (reference sequence). Written as DNA, the CDR3 is TGTGCCAGTAGTAGGGGGCTGGGAGAGACCCAGTACTTC. This encodes CASSRGLGETQYF.

This rearrangement joins TRBV7-9 to TRBJ2-1; a weak D match, TRBD1 (5 bases). The germline V gene encodes CDR1 SEHNR and CDR2 FQNEAQ (reference sequence). The CDR3 covers 17 residues. Deletions cut 1 base from V and 5 bases from J, with 18 bases between. CDR3 DNA: TGTGCCAGCAGCTTAGGTGGGGCGGCACCTTGGGACAATGAGCAGTTCTTC. Protein product: CASSLGGAAPWDNEQFF.

V and J are TRBV19 and TRBJ1-4; a possible D gene is TRBD1 (5 bases). The CDR3 consists of 15 residues. Germline assignment: CDR1 LNHDA and CDR2 SQIVND (reference sequence). The V gene lost 5 bases and the J gene lost 1 base, with 11 bases spanning the gap. The chain's CDR3 is CASSHTGLTNEKLFF. The CDR3, as DNA: TGTGCCAGTAGTCACACAGGCCTAACTAATGAAAAACTGTTTTTT.

The table lists this clone with a count of one. This chain links TRBV27 with TRBJ2-3; 7 bases are shared with TRBD1. After removal of 5 bases from V and 3 bases from J, the junction contained 8 bases not matched to a gene. The CDR3 is made up of 15 amino acids. Per the germline V gene, CDR1 is MNHEY and CDR2 is SMNVEV (reference sequence). CDR3 bases: TGTGCCAGCAGTCTAGGGGGCGCTCGGACAGATACGCAGTATTTT. This encodes CASSLGGARTDTQYF.

The J gene is TRBJ2-2, the V gene TRBV27; 7 bases are a match to TRBD2. This CDR3 is built from 17 residues. V lost 1 base, J lost 7 bases, and 12 bases stayed unmatched. Germline loops: CDR1 MNHEY, CDR2 SMNVEV (reference sequence). The CDR3 reads CASSLFLASGIFGELFF. The CDR3 bases are TGTGCCAGCAGTTTATTTCTGGCTAGCGGAATTTTCGGGGAGCTGTTTTTT.

The chain carries TRBV5-5 and TRBJ1-3; a weak D match, TRBD1 (5 bases). CDR3 length: 15 residues. V lost 5 bases, J lost 0 bases, and 12 bases lay in between. Germline CDR1 reads SGHKS; CDR2 reads YYEKEE (reference sequence). CDR3 protein: CASSLDRNSGNTIYF. The CDR3 DNA follows: TGTGCCAGCAGTCTTGACAGAAACTCTGGAAACACCATATATTTT.

V usage is TRBV2 and J usage is TRBJ1-1; 11 nucleotides align to TRBD1. V lost 3 bases to trimming and J lost 3 bases; unmatched junction nucleotides: 9. This CDR3 has 17 residues. Per germline, CDR1 SNHLY and CDR2 FYNNEI. CDR3: CASSDGGTGGWYTEAFF. CDR3 nucleotide sequence: TGTGCCAGCAGTGATGGGGGGACAGGGGGATGGTACACTGAAGCTTTCTTT. Full variable domain (rest looked up from reference TRBV2 and TRBJ1-1): EPEVTQTPSHQVTQMGQEVILRCVPISNHLYFYWYRQILGQKVEFLVSFYNNEISEKSEIFDDQFSVERPDGSNFTLKIRSTKLEDSAMYFCASSDGGTGGWYTEAFFGQGTRLTVV.

This clone was counted once. The J gene is TRBJ2-2, the V gene TRBV5-4; D is uncertain. The length of the CDR3 is 14 residues. V was clipped by 4 bases and J by 6 bases, with 13 bases between them. In germline, CDR1 is SGHNT, CDR2 YYREEE (reference sequence). The DNA for the CDR3 is TGTGCCAGCAGCCCGTTGCTAGTTCCCGGGGAGCTGTTTTTT. Translating gives CASSPLLVPGELFF.

This chain connects TRBV18 to TRBJ1-1; no definite D call. The CDR3 totals 13 residues. V dropped 2 bases and J dropped 3 bases, with 7 bases sitting between them. CDR1 KGHSH and CDR2 LQKENI come from the germline V gene. Written as DNA, the CDR3 is TGTGCCAGCTCACCAGCCGGGGACACTGAAGCTTTCTTT. Protein sequence: CASSPAGDTEAFF.

The chain uses TRBV30 and TRBJ2-1; D not certain. CDR1 GTSNPN and CDR2 SVGIG come from the germline V gene (reference sequence). This CDR3 contains 12 residues. Trimming took off 7 bases at V and 4 bases at J, with 11 bases between the two ends. The CDR3 here is CASEARYNEQFF. CDR3 coding DNA: TGTGCCTCCGAGGCGAGGTACAATGAGCAGTTCTTC.

The chain couples TRBV7-9 to TRBJ1-4, with D unclear. The V and J ends lost 5 bases and 6 bases respectively, with 4 bases between them. Germline loops: CDR1 SEHNR, CDR2 FQNEAQ (reference sequence). There are 11 residues in the CDR3. CDR3 protein: CASSHDEKLFF. CDR3 in DNA: TGTGCCAGCAGCCATGATGAAAAACTGTTTTTT.

This clone is medium-sized in the sample. The rearrangement links TRBV5-1 to TRBJ2-3; TRBD1 is a possible D gene (5 bases). The length of the CDR3 is 15 residues. CDR1 is SGHRS, CDR2 YFSETQ, per germline. V lost 5 bases and J lost 3, with 16 bases in between. The CDR3 loop reads CASRHQGVDTDTQYF. The CDR3 DNA follows: TGCGCCAGCAGACACCAGGGTGTTGATACAGATACGCAGTATTTT. The whole variable domain, filled in from reference TRBV5-1 and TRBJ2-3, reads KAGVTQTPRYLIKTRGQQVTLSCSPISGHRSVSWYQQTPGQGLQFLFEYFSETQRNKGNFPGRFSGRQFSNSRSEMNVSTLELGDSALYLCASRHQGVDTDTQYFGPGTRLTVL.